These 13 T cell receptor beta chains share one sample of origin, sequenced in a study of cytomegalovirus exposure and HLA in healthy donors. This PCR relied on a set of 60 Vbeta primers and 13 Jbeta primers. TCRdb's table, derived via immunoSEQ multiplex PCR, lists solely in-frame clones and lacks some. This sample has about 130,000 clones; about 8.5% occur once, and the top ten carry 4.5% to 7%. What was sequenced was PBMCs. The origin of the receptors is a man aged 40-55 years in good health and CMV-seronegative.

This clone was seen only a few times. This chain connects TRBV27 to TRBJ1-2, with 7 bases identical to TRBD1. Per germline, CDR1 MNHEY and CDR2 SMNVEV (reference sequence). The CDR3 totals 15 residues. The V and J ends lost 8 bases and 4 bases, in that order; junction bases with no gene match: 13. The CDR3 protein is CASGYTGESFYGYTF. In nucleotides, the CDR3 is TGTGCCAGCGGATACACAGGGGAAAGTTTCTATGGCTACACCTTC.

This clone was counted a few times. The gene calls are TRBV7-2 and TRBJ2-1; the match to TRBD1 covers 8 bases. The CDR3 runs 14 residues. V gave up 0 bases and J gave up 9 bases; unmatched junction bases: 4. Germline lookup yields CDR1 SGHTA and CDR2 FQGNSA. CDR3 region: CASSLAPQGAEQFF. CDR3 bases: TGTGCCAGCAGCTTAGCGCCCCAGGGGGCTGAGCAGTTCTTC.

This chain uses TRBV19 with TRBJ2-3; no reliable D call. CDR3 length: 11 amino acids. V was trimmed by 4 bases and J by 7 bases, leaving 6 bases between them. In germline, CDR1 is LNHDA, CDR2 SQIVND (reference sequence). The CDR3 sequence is CASSNLYTQYF. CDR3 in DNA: TGTGCCAGTAGTAATCTATATACGCAGTATTTT.

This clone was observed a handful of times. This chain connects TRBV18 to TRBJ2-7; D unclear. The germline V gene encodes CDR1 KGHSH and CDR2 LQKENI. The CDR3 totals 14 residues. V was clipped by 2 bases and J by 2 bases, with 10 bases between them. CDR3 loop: CASSPALNTYEQYF. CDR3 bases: TGTGCCAGCTCACCAGCTCTCAACACCTACGAGCAGTACTTC.

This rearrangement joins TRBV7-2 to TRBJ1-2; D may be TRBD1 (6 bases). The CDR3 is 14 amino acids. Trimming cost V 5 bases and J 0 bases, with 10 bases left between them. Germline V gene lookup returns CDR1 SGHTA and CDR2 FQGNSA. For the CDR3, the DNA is TGTGCCAGCAGCCCGTCAGGGGCTAACTATGGCTACACCTTC. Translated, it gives CASSPSGANYGYTF.

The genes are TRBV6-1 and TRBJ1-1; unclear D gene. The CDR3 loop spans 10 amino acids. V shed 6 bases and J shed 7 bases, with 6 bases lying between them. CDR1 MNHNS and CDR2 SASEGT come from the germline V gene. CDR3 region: CASRRNEAFF. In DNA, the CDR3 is TGTGCCAGCAGGCGGAATGAAGCTTTCTTT.

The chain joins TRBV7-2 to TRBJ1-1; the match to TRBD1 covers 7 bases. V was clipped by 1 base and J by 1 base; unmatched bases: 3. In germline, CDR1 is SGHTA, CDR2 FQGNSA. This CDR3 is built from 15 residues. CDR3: CASSLVGQSNTEAFF. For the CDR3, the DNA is TGTGCCAGCAGCTTAGTGGGACAGTCGAACACTGAAGCTTTCTTT.

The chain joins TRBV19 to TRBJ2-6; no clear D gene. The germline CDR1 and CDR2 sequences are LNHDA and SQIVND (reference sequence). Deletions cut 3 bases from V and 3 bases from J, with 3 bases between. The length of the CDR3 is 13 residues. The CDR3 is CASSIGGANVLTF. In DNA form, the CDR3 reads TGTGCCAGTAGTATCGGTGGGGCCAACGTCCTGACTTTC.

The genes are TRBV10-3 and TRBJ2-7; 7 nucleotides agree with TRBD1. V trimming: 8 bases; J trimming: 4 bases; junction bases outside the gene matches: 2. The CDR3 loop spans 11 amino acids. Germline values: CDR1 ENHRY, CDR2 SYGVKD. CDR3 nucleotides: TGTGCCATCGGGACAGTATACGAGCAGTACTTC. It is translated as CAIGTVYEQYF.

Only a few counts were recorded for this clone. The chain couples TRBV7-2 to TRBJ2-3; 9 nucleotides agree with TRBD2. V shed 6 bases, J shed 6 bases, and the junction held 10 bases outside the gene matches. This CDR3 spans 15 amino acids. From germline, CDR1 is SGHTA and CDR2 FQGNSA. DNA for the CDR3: TGTGCCAGCAGGGCAGCGGGGGGCCCAGCCGATACGCAGTATTTT. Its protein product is CASRAAGGPADTQYF.

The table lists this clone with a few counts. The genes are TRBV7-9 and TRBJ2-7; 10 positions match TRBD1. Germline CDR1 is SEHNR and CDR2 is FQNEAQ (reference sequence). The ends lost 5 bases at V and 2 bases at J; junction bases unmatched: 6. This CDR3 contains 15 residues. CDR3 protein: CASSSGTGAPYEQYF. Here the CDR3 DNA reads TGTGCCAGCAGCAGCGGGACAGGGGCACCCTACGAGCAGTACTTC. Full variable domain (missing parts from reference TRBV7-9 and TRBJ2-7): DTGVSQNPRHKITKRGQNVTFRCDPISEHNRLYWYRQTLGQGPEFLTYFQNEAQLEKSRLLSDRFSAERPKGSFSTLEIQRTEQGDSAMYLCASSSGTGAPYEQYFGPGTRLTVT.

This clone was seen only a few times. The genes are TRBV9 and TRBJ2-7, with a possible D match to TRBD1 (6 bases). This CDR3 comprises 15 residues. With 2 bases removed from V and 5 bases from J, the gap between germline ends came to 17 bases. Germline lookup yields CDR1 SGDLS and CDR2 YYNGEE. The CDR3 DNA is TGTGCCAGCAGCGTCCTAGATACAGGGCTCCACGAGCAGTACTTC. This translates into CASSVLDTGLHEQYF.

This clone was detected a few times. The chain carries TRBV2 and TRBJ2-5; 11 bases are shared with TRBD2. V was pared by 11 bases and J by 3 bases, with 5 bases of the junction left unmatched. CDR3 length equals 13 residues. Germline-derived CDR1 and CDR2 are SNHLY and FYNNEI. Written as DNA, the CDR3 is TGTGCCTCGTTGGGACTAGCGGAAGAGACCCAGTACTTC. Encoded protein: CASLGLAEETQYF.